A selection of T cell receptor beta chains follows, all from one sample in a study of blood T cell repertoires in COVID-19. The table came from immunoSEQ multiplex PCR; TCRdb's copy has only in-frame clones and leaves some out. The sample has just over 300,000 clones; approximately 89% are singletons. The sequenced sample consisted of peripheral blood. The receptors shown here come from a woman in her 30s with COVID-19, enrolled during active disease. The CDR3 runs from the conserved cysteine through the conserved F or W. Fields, in order: D gene, CDR3 length, J gene, clone size, V gene, CDR3 protein, CDR3 DNA. The D gene is left open where the match is weak. Clone size is given for some rows only: seen once, a few or many times, or a class if the clone is expanded.

D gene: TRBD1
CDR3 length: 15
J gene: TRBJ2-5
clone size: .
V gene: TRBV6-5
CDR3 protein: CASSPGQGAEETQYF
CDR3 DNA: TGTGCCAGCAGTCCAGGACAGGGGGCGGAAGAGACCCAGTACTTC

D gene: .
CDR3 length: 13
J gene: TRBJ2-7
clone size: .
V gene: TRBV7-2
CDR3 protein: CASSNPSIYEQYF
CDR3 DNA: TGTGCCAGCAGCAACCCTAGCATCTACGAGCAGTACTTC

D gene: .
CDR3 length: 13
J gene: TRBJ1-2
clone size: .
V gene: TRBV9
CDR3 protein: CASSVSEGGGYTF
CDR3 DNA: TGTGCCAGCAGCGTATCGGAAGGAGGTGGCTACACCTTC

D gene: TRBD1
CDR3 length: 15
J gene: TRBJ2-2
clone size: .
V gene: TRBV6-4
CDR3 protein: CASSIGTGSTGELFF
CDR3 DNA: TGTGCCAGCAGCATCGGGACAGGGAGCACCGGGGAGCTGTTTTTT

D gene: TRBD1
CDR3 length: 15
J gene: TRBJ1-2
clone size: once
V gene: TRBV5-1
CDR3 protein: CASSLVPGGNYGYTF
CDR3 DNA: TGCGCCAGCAGCTTGGTGCCAGGGGGAAACTATGGCTACACCTTC

D gene: TRBD1
CDR3 length: 14
J gene: TRBJ1-3
clone size: .
V gene: TRBV15
CDR3 protein: CATTYRGPGNTIYF
CDR3 DNA: TGTGCCACCACATACAGGGGGCCTGGAAACACCATATATTTT

D gene: .
CDR3 length: 12
J gene: TRBJ1-2
clone size: .
V gene: TRBV5-8
CDR3 protein: CASSLLAYGYTF
CDR3 DNA: TGTGCCAGCAGCTTGTTGGCCTATGGCTACACCTTC

D gene: TRBD1
CDR3 length: 19
J gene: TRBJ1-3
clone size: .
V gene: TRBV6-1
CDR3 protein: CASSARGLRGLDSGNTIYF
CDR3 DNA: TGTGCCAGCAGTGCCAGGGGGCTCCGGGGACTTGACTCTGGAAACACCATATATTTT

D gene: .
CDR3 length: 16
J gene: TRBJ2-5
clone size: .
V gene: TRBV11-3
CDR3 protein: CASSHGRIRDQETQYF
CDR3 DNA: TGTGCCAGCAGCCACGGACGGATCAGGGACCAAGAGACCCAGTACTTC

D gene: TRBD1
CDR3 length: 13
J gene: TRBJ1-1
clone size: .
V gene: TRBV11-3
CDR3 protein: CASSPGGRTEAFF
CDR3 DNA: TGTGCCAGCAGCCCAGGGGGGCGGACTGAAGCTTTCTTT